The text below deals with one TCR beta chain. The table came from immunoSEQ multiplex PCR; TCRdb's copy has only in-frame clones and leaves some out. Found here are 140,000 or so clones, about four fifths of them singletons; the top ten hold 1.5% to 2%. The sample comes from a study of blood T cell repertoires in COVID-19. V lost 0 bases to trimming and J lost 1 base, with 9 bases between them. Germline values: CDR1 GTSNPN, CDR2 SVGIG (reference sequence). This CDR3 spans 15 amino acids. Source material: PBMCs or T cells enriched from blood (not recorded which). The clonotype originates from a woman between 18 and 30 years old who had been exposed to COVID-19. The rearrangement uses TRBV30 and TRBJ2-2; D gene unclear. CDR3 region: CAWSVAELNTGELFF. In DNA, the CDR3 is TGTGCCTGGAGTGTGGCAGAATTGAACACCGGGGAGCTGTTTTTT.